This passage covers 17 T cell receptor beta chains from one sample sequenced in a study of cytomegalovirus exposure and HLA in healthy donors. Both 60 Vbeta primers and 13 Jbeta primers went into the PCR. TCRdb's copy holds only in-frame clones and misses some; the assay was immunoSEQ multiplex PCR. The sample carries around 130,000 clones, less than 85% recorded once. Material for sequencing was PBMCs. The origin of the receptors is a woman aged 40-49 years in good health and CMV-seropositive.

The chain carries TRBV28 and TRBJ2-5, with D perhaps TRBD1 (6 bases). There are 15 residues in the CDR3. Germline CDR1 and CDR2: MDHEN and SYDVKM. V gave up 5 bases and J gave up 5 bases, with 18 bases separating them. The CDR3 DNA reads TGTGCCAGCAGTCCAGGGGCAAAAGGTGGGGAGACCCAGTACTTC. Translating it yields CASSPGAKGGETQYF.

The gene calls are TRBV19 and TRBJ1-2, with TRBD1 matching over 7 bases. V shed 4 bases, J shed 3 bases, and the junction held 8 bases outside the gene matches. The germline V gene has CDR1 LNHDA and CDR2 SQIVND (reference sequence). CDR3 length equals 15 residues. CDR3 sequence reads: CASSSWDSRDYGYTF. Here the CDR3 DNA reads TGTGCCAGTAGTAGCTGGGACAGCAGGGACTATGGCTACACCTTC.

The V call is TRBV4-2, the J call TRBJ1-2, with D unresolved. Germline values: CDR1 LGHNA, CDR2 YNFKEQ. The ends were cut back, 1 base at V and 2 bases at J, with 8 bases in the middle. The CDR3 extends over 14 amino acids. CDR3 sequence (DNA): TGTGCCAGCAGCCAAGGGACGGGGAACTATGGCTACACCTTC. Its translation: CASSQGTGNYGYTF.

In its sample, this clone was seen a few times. CDR3 DNA: TGTGCCAGCAGCCCCTTCCTAGCGGGAGCCGGGGAGCTGTTTTTT. Translating it yields CASSPFLAGAGELFF. The V gene is TRBV7-2, the J gene TRBJ2-2, with 10 bases lining up with TRBD2. The V gene end was trimmed by 5 bases and the J gene end by 6 bases; junction bases not matched to a gene: 6. This CDR3 spans 15 amino acids. Per germline, CDR1 SGHTA and CDR2 FQGNSA.

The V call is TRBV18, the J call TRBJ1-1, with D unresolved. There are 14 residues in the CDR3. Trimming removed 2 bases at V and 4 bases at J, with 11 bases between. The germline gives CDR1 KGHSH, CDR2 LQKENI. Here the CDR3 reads CASSPDGVSTEAFF. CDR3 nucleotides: TGTGCCAGCTCACCAGACGGGGTTTCCACTGAAGCTTTCTTT.

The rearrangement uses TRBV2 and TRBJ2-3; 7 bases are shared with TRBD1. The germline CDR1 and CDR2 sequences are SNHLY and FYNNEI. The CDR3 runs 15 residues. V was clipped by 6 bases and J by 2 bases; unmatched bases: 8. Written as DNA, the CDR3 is TGTGCCAGCAGGAGGACGGGACAGTTCACAGATACGCAGTATTTT. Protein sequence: CASRRTGQFTDTQYF. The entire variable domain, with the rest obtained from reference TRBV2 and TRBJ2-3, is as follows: EPEVTQTPSHQVTQMGQEVILRCVPISNHLYFYWYRQILGQKVEFLVSFYNNEISEKSEIFDDQFSVERPDGSNFTLKIRSTKLEDSAMYFCASRRTGQFTDTQYFGPGTRLTVL.

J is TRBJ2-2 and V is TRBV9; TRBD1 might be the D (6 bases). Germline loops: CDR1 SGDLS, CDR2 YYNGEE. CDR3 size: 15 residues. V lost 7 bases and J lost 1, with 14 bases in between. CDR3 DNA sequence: TGTGCCAGCGGAGGTCGCAGGGGGAACACCGGGGAGCTGTTTTTT. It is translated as CASGGRRGNTGELFF.

The chain's CDR3 is CASRGLGDGDTQYF. The CDR3 bases are TGTGCCAGCAGGGGACTAGGAGATGGAGATACGCAGTATTTT. This rearrangement joins TRBV27 to TRBJ2-3; 8 nucleotides line up with TRBD2. This CDR3 is built from 14 residues. Germline lookup yields CDR1 MNHEY and CDR2 SMNVEV (reference sequence). With V trimmed by 6 bases and J by 5 bases, 7 bases remained unmatched.

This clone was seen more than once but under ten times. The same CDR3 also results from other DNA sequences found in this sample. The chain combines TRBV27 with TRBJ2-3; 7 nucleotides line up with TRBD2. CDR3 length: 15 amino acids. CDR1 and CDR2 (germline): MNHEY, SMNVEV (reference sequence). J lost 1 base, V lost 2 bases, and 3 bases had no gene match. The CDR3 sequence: CASSLNLAGTDTQYF. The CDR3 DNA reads TGTGCCAGCAGTTTAAATCTAGCGGGCACAGATACGCAGTATTTT.

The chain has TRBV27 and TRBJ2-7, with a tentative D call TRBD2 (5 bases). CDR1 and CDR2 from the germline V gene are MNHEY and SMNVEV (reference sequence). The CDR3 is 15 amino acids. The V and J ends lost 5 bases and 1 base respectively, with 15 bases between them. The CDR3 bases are TGTGCCAGCAGTCTAGCCCGACCGCGATCCTACGAGCAGTACTTC. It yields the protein CASSLARPRSYEQYF.

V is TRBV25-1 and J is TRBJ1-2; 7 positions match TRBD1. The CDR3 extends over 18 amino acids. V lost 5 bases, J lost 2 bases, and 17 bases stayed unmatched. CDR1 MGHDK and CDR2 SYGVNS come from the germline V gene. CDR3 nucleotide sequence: TGTGCCAGCAGTCGATGGTACAGGGGTGAGGAGCAGAACTATGGCTACACCTTC. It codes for CASSRWYRGEEQNYGYTF.

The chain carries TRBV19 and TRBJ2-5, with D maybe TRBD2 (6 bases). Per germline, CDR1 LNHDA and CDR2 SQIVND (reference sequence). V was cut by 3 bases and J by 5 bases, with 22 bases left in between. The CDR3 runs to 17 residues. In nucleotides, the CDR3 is TGTGCCAGTAGTATTCGGAGGGTAGCCCGTGTGGGGGAGACCCAGTACTTC. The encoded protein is CASSIRRVARVGETQYF.

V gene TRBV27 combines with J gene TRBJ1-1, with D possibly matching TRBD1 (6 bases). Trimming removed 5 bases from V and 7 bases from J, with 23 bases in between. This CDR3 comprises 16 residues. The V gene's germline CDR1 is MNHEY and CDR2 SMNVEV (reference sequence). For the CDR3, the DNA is TGTGCCAGCAGTCACCAACAGGGTGAGGTGACATTTGAAGCTTTCTTT. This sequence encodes CASSHQQGEVTFEAFF.

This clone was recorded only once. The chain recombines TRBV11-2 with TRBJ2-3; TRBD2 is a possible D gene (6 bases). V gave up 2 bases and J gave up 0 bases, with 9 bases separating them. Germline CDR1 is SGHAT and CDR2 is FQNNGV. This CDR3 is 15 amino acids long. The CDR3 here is CASSLSGPSTDTQYF. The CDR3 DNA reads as TGTGCCAGCAGCTTAAGCGGGCCTAGCACAGATACGCAGTATTTT.

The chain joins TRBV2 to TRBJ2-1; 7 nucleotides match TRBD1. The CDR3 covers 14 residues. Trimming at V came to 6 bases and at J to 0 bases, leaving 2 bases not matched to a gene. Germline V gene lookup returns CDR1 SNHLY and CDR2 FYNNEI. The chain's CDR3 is CASRQGSSYNEQFF. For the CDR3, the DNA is TGTGCCAGCAGACAGGGGAGCTCCTACAATGAGCAGTTCTTC.

The CDR3 reads CASSTRQGEGYTF. CDR3 nucleotide sequence: TGTGCCAGCAGCACACGACAGGGTGAGGGCTACACCTTC. This rearrangement joins TRBV11-1 to TRBJ1-2; 7 bases match TRBD1. Unmatched junction bases numbered 8, after V lost 5 bases and J lost 8 bases. This CDR3 comprises 13 residues. Looked up from germline, CDR1 is SGHAT and CDR2 is FQDESV (reference sequence). The full variable domain, with the rest looked up from reference TRBV11-1 and TRBJ1-2, is EAEVAQSPRYKITEKSQAVAFWCDPISGHATLYWYRQILGQGPELLVQFQDESVVDDSQLPKDRFSAERLKGVDSTLKIQPAELGDSAMYLCASSTRQGEGYTFGSGTRLTVV.

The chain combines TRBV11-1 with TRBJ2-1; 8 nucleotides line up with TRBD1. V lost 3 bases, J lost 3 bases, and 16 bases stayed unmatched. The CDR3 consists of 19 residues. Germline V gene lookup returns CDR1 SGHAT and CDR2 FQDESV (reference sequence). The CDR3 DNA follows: TGTGCCAGCAGCTTGGGGCCGGGGTTTGGCAGGGGGCTCTACAATGAGCAGTTCTTC. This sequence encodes CASSLGPGFGRGLYNEQFF. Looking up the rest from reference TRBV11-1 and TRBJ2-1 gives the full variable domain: EAEVAQSPRYKITEKSQAVAFWCDPISGHATLYWYRQILGQGPELLVQFQDESVVDDSQLPKDRFSAERLKGVDSTLKIQPAELGDSAMYLCASSLGPGFGRGLYNEQFFGPGTRLTVL.